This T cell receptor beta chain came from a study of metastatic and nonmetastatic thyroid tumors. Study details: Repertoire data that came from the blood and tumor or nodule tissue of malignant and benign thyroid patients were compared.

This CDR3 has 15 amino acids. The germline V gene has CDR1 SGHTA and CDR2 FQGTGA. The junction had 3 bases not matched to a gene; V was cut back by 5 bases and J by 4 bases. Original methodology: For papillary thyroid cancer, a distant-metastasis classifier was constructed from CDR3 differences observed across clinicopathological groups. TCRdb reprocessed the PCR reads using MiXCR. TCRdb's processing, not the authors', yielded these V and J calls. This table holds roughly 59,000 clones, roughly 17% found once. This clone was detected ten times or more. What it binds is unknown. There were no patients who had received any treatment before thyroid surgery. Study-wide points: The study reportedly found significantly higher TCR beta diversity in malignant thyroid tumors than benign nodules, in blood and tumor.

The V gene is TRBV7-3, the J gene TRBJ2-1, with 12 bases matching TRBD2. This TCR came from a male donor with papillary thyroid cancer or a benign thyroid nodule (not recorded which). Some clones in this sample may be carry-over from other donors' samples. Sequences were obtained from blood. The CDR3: CASSPSGGAYNEQFF. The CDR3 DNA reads TGTGCCAGCAGCCCTAGCGGGGGGGCTTACAATGAGCAGTTCTTC.